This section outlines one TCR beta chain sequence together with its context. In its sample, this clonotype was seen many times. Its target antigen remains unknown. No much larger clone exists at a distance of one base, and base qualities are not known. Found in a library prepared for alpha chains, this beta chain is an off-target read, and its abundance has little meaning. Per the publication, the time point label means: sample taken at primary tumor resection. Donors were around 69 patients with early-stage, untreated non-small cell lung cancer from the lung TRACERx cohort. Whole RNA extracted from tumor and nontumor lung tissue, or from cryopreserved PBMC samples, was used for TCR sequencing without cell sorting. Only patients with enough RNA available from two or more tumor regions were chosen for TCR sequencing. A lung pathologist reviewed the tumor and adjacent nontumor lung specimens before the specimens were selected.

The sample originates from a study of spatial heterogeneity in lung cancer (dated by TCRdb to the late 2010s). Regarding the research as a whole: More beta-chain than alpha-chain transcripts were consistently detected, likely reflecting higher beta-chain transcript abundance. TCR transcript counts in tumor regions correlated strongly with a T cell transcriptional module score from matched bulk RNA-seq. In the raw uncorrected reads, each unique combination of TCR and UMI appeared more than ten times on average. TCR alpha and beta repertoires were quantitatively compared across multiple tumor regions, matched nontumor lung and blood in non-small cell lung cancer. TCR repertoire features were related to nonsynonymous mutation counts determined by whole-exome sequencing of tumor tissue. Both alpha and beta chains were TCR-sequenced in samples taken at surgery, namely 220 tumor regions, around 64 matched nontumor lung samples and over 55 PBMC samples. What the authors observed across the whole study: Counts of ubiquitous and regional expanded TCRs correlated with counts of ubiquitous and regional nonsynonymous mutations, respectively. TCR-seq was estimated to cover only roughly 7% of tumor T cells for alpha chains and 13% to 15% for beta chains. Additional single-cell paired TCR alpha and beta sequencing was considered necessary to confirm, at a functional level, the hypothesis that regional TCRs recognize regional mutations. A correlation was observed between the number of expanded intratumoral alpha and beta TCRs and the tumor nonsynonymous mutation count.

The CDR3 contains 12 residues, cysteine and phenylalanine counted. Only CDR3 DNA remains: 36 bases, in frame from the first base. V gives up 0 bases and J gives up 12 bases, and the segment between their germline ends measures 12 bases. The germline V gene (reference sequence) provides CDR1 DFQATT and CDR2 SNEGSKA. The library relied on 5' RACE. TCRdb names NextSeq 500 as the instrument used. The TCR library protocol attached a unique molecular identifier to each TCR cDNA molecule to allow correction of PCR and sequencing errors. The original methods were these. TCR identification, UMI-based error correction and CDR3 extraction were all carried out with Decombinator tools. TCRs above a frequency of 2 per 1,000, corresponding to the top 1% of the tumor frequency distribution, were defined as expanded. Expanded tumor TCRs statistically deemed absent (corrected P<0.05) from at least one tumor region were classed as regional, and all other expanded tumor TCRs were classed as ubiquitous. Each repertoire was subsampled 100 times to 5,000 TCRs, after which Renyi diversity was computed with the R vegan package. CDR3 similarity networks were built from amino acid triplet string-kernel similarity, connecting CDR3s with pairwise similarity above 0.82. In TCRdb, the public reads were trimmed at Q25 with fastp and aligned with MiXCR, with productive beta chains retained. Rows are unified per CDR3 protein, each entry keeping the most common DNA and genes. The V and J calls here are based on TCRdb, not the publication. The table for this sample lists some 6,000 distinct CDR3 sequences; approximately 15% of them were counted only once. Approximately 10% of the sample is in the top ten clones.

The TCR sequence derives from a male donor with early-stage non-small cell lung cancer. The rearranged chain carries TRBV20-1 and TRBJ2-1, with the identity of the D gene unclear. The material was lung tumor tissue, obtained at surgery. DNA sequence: TGCAGTGCTAGAGATCCGCTTGATGTGCAGTTCTTC. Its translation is CSARDPLDVQFF.